This T cell receptor (beta chain) was recovered during a study of blood T cell repertoires in COVID-19 (dated by TCRdb to about 2020). For the wider study: Collaborator samples came from the United States, Italy and Spain and covered acute and convalescent phases of COVID-19. The samples were drawn from two sources: the first 160 participants of the ongoing ImmuneRACE study, and 950 to 1,500 subjects contributed by 6 global collaborators. The material from the prospective study consisted of cDNA or gDNA derived from T cells, B-cell-depleted T cells, or PBMCs. The sample metadata nearly always contained a de-identified subject ID, COVID-19 status, age in years and sex. Subjects who had been exposed to COVID-19, were actively infected with it, or had recovered from it provided the deeply sampled blood TCRbeta repertoires that made up the dataset. Where available, HLA class I and class II types were taken from metadata supplied by the sample provider and were not determined by assay-based typing. The repertoires were made available in a free public database intended to serve as a resource for research on the immune response to SARS-CoV-2.

What the authors observed across the whole study: The quantity of clinical and demographic metadata differed by source and by participant and was supplied without curation.

TCRbeta CDR3 regions were amplified from genomic DNA by means of the immunoSEQ Assay, a bias-controlled multiplex PCR. Per the source publication's procedure: The number of nucleated cells in each sample was estimated by amplification of reference gene primers within the assay. To quantify the absolute abundance of each unique TCRbeta CDR3 rearrangement, sequence reads were collapsed and filtered. For each sample, productive Simpson clonality was calculated as the square root of Simpson's diversity index over productive rearrangements. This is the immuneACCESS table as TCRdb keeps it, with only in-frame sequences that have V and J called. A part of the clones is gone; compared with another copy, unresolved V genes explain less than half, and the rest is unexplained. V and J calls and clone size are copied from that table; D and trimming were computed from the DNA. A total of under 150,000 clones appear in this sample, 84% of them only once. The ten largest clones add up to around 10% of the sample.

Trimming leaves V shorter by 2 bases and J shorter by 14 bases, with the junction holding 11 bases beyond the gene matches. Spanning cysteine to phenylalanine, the CDR3 consists of 15 amino acids. The retained sequence is limited to the CDR3, 45 bases, with the frame set at the first base. CDR1 and CDR2 (KGHDR, SFDVKD) derive from the germline V gene. The collaborating institutions used their own protocols to collect whole blood in K2EDTA tubes. For TCRbeta analysis, collaborator samples were shipped as frozen whole blood, as isolated PBMCs, or as DNA extracted from either sample type. Comments on this clone: Its recognized antigen is unknown. One base away there is no much larger clone; base qualities are not given.

The sequence links TRBV24-1 to TRBJ2-1; 10 middle bases align to TRBD2. This TCR derives from a woman of 80 years or more in a cohort sampled during active or convalescent COVID-19. Input material: peripheral blood. This receptor carries the CDR3 CATSDSTTSGKGEFF. Read as DNA, the sequence is TGTGCCACCAGTGATTCCACCACTAGCGGGAAAGGGGAGTTCTTC.